The 13 T cell receptor beta chains in this list originate from one sample, sequenced in a study of human T cells and chemical hapten exposure. Time point given: pre-sensitization, week 0. Indicated treatment: therapeutic diphenylcyclopropenone sensitization with weekly scalp DPC. TCRdb analysed the RACE reads with MiXCR anew, one entry per CDR3 protein. The top ten hold 2% to 3% of the sample, which has around 260,000 distinct CDR3 sequences, over 8% seen once. The specimen was whole blood, collected in connection with sensitization to the hapten diphenylcyclopropenone (DPC). All receptors come from a woman in her thirties or forties with alopecia areata. Some clones in this sample may be carry-over from other donors' samples.

This clonotype was counted only a few times. This chain connects TRBV7-2 to TRBJ2-1; 8 nucleotides align to TRBD2. The CDR3 contains 13 residues. J was trimmed by 7 bases and V by 5 bases; bases with no gene match: 4. Germline lookup yields CDR1 SGHTA and CDR2 FQGNSA. DNA for the CDR3: TGTGCCAGCAGCGGGACTAGTCGGAATGAGCAGTTCTTC. This codes for CASSGTSRNEQFF. Full variable domain (missing parts from reference TRBV7-2 and TRBJ2-1): GAGVSQSPSNKVTEKGKDVELRCDPISGHTALYWYRQSLGQGLEFLIYFQGNSAPDKSGLPSDRFSAERTGGSVSTLTIQRTQQEDSAVYLCASSGTSRNEQFFGPGTRLTVL.

This clonotype was detected ten times or more. The V and J genes are TRBV29-1 and TRBJ1-1; a weak D match, TRBD1 (6 bases). V was clipped by 6 bases and J by 5 bases, with 19 bases between them. Germline V gives CDR1 SQVTM, CDR2 ANQGSEA. This CDR3 contains 14 residues. CDR3 nucleotide sequence: TGCAGCGTAGCCAGAGAGGTGGGGGCAACTGAAGCTTTCTTT. Encoded protein: CSVAREVGATEAFF.

The J gene is TRBJ1-1, the V gene TRBV12-3 or TRBV12-4; TRBD1 aligns across 7 bases. The CDR3 length is 16 residues. V lost 5 bases and J lost 4; bases outside the gene matches: 13. For the CDR3, the DNA is TGTGCCAGCAGTCACATGACAGGGAACAGGCCCACTGAAGCTTTCTTT. Translating it yields CASSHMTGNRPTEAFF.

V is TRBV11-2 and J is TRBJ2-3; perhaps D is TRBD1 or TRBD2 (6 bases each). V shed 5 bases and J shed 3 bases, with 18 bases lying between them. This CDR3 spans 16 amino acids. CDR1 and CDR2 (germline): SGHAT, FQNNGV. CDR3 sequence (DNA): TGTGCCAGCAGCCCCCGGGGGCTTGAGAGGACAGATACGCAGTATTTT. Encoded protein: CASSPRGLERTDTQYF. Combining the CDR3 with reference TRBV11-2 and TRBJ2-3 gives the whole variable domain EAGVAQSPRYKIIEKRQSVAFWCNPISGHATLYWYQQILGQGPKLLIQFQNNGVVDDSQLPKDRFSAERLKGVDSTLKIQPAKLEDSAVYLCASSPRGLERTDTQYFGPGTRLTVL.

This clonotype was seen more than once but under ten times. V and J are TRBV24-1 and TRBJ2-2, with a weak D call TRBD2 (6 bases). In germline, CDR1 is KGHDR, CDR2 SFDVKD. The CDR3 is 18 amino acids. V was cut by 7 bases and J by 4 bases, with 24 bases left in between. CDR3 DNA: TGTGCCACCAGGGGCCCACCGAAAGAACGGGAGCGCACCGGGGAGCTGTTTTTT. Protein product: CATRGPPKERERTGELFF.

The chain is built from TRBV7-2 and TRBJ2-1, with TRBD2 identical over 13 bases. Germline CDR1 is SGHTA and CDR2 is FQGNSA. The CDR3 is 15 residues long. Unmatched junction bases numbered 3, after V lost 5 bases and J lost 5 bases. CDR3 residues: CASSKGLAGNNEQFF. CDR3 nucleotide sequence: TGTGCCAGCAGCAAGGGACTAGCGGGGAACAATGAGCAGTTCTTC.

This clonotype has only a few counts. The rearrangement uses TRBV3-1 and TRBJ2-2; tentatively, D is TRBD2 (5 bases). Germline CDR1 LGHDT, CDR2 YNNKEL (reference sequence). The germline V and J ends were trimmed by 0 bases and 0 bases, with 11 bases remaining between them. The CDR3 is 17 residues long. The CDR3 coding sequence is TGTGCCAGCAGCCAAGATTCGGTGGGAGCGAACACCGGGGAGCTGTTTTTT. The encoded protein is CASSQDSVGANTGELFF.

V gene TRBV10-3 combines with J gene TRBJ1-2; D is unresolved. The germline CDR1 and CDR2 sequences are ENHRY and SYGVKD. Deletions cut 11 bases from V and 2 bases from J, with 15 bases between. The CDR3 length is 13 residues. CDR3 residues: CALSKGTNYGYTF. CDR3 in DNA: TGTGCCCTTAGTAAGGGAACCAACTATGGCTACACCTTC.

This clonotype was seen a handful of times. V usage is TRBV6-2 or TRBV6-3 and J usage is TRBJ2-7; D gene unclear. Germline CDR1 and CDR2: MNHEY and SVGEGT. This CDR3 comprises 11 residues. The V end lost 2 bases, the J end lost 7 bases, and 6 bases lay between the germline ends. CDR3: CASSYPQEQYF. In DNA, the CDR3 is TGTGCCAGCAGTTACCCCCAGGAGCAGTACTTC.

This clonotype has a handful of counts. This chain links TRBV5-1 with TRBJ2-5; the D call may be TRBD1 or TRBD2 (6 bases each). Germline V gene sequence: CDR1 SGHRS, CDR2 YFSETQ. CDR3 length: 18 amino acids. Deletions cut 0 bases from V and 2 bases from J, with 20 bases between. CDR3 amino acids: CASSLAPGGTPLQETQYF. In DNA form, the CDR3 reads TGCGCCAGCAGCTTGGCCCCAGGAGGGACACCTTTACAAGAGACCCAGTACTTC.

This clonotype was observed many times. The chain employs TRBV7-3 and TRBJ1-1; no definite D call. The CDR3 extends over 13 amino acids. Germline CDR1 and CDR2: SGHTA and FQGTGA. The ends were cut back, 5 bases at V and 5 bases at J, with 12 bases in the middle. CDR3 region: CASSPGPGTEAFF. The CDR3 DNA is TGTGCCAGCAGCCCCGGTCCGGGGACTGAAGCTTTCTTT.

This clonotype occurred many times. The CDR3 coding sequence is TGTGCCAGCAGCTTAGGGAGATTACAAAAAAACATTCAGTACTTC. This sequence encodes CASSLGRLQKNIQYF. The rearrangement uses TRBV5-6 and TRBJ2-4; D is possibly TRBD2 (5 bases). Per the germline V gene, CDR1 is SGHDT and CDR2 is YYEEEE. The CDR3 extends over 15 amino acids. V shed 2 bases and J shed 4 bases, with 13 bases lying between them.

The V and J genes are TRBV7-6 and TRBJ2-7; 7 bases are shared with TRBD2. Germline V gives CDR1 SGHVS, CDR2 FNYEAQ. V lost 5 bases to trimming and J lost 1 base; unmatched junction nucleotides: 5. CDR3 length: 14 amino acids. CDR3 nucleotides: TGTGCCAGCAGCATAGGGCGGGAGTCCTACGAGCAGTACTTC. Translating it yields CASSIGRESYEQYF.